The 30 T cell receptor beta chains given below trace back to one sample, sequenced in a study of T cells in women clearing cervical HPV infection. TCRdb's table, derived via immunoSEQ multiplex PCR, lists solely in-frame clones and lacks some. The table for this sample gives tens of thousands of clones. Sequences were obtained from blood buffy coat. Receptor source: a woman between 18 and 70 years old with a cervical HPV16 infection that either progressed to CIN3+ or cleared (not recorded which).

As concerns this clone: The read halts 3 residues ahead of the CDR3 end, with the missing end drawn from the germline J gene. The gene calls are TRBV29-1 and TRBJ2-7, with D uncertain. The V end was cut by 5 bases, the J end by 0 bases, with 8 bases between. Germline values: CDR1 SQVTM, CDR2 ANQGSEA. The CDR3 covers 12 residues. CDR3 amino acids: CSVHQSSYEQYF. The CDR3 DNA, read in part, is TGCAGCGTTCACCAGAGCTCCTACGAG.

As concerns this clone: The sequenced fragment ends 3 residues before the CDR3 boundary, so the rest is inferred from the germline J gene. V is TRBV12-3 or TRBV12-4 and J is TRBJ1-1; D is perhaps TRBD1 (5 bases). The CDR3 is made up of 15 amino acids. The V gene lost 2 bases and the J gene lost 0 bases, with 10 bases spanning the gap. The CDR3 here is CASSLRGFMNTEAFF. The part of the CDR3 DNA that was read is TGTGCCAGCAGTTTAAGGGGATTCATGAACACTGAA.

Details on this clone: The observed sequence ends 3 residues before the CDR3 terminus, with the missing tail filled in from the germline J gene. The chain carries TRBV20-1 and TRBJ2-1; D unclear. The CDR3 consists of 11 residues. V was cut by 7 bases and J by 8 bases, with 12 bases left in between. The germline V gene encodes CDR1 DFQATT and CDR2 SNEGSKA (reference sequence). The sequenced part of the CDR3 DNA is TGCAGTGTCTCCCAGGCCCATGAG. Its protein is CSVSQAHE. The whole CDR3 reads CSVSQAHEQFF.

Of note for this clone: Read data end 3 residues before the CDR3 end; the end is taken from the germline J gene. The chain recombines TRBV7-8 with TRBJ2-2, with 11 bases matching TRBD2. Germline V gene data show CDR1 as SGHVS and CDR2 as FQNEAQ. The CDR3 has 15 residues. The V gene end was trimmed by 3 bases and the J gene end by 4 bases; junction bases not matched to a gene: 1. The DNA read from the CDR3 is TGTGCCAGCAGCTTTAGCGGGGGGGCCACCGGGGAG. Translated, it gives CASSFSGGATGE. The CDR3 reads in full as CASSFSGGATGELFF.

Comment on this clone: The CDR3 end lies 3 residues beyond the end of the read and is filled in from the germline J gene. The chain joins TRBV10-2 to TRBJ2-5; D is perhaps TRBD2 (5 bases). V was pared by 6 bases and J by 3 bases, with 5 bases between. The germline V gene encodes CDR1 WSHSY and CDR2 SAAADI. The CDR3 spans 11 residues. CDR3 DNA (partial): TGCGCCAGCAGGCGGGAAGAGACC. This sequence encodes CASRREET. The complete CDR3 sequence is CASRREETQYF.

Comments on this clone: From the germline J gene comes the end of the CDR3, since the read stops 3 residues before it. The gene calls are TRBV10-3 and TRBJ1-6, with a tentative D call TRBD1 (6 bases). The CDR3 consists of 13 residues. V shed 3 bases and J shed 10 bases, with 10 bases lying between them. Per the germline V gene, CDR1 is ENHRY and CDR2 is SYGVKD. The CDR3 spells CAISDAGASPLHF. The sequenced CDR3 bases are TGTGCCATCAGTGATGCGGGGGCCTCACCC.

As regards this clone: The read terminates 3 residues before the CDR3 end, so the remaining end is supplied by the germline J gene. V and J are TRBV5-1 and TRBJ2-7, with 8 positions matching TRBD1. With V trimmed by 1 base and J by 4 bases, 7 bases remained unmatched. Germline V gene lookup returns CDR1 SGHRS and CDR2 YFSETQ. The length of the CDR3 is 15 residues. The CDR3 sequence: CASSLSPGQGYEQYF. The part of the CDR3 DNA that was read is TGCGCCAGCAGCTTGAGTCCAGGACAGGGTTACGAG.

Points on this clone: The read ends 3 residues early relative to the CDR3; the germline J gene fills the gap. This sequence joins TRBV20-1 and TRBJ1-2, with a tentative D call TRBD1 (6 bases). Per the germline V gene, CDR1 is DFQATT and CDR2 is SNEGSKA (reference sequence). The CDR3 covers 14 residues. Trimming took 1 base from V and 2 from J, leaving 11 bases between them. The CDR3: CSARGSTGNYGYTF. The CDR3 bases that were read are TGCAGTGCTAGAGGAAGTACAGGGAACTATGGC.

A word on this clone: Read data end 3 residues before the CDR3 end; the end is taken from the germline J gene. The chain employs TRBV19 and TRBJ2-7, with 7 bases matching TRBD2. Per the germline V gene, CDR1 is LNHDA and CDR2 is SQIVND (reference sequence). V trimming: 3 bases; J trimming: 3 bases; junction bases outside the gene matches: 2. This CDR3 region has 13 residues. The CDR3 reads CASSIGLGYEQYF. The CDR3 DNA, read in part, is TGTGCCAGTAGTATCGGACTAGGCTACGAG. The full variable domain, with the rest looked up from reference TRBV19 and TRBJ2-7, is DGGITQSPKYLFRKEGQNVTLSCEQNLNHDAMYWYRQDPGQGLRLIYYSQIVNDFQKGDIAEGYSVSREKKESFPLTVTSAQKNPTAFYLCASSIGLGYEQYFGPGTRLTVT.

The CDR3 loop reads CASGRRDSSYEQYF. CDR3 DNA, as far as it was read: TGTGCCAGTGGGCGCCGGGACAGTTCCTACGAG. The V gene is TRBV19, the J gene TRBJ2-7; 7 positions match TRBD1. The DNA ends 3 residues before the CDR3 does, and the rest of the CDR3 is filled in from the germline J gene. The CDR3 runs 14 residues. V trimming: 8 bases; J trimming: 1 base; junction bases outside the gene matches: 8. CDR1 LNHDA and CDR2 SQIVND come from the germline V gene (reference sequence).

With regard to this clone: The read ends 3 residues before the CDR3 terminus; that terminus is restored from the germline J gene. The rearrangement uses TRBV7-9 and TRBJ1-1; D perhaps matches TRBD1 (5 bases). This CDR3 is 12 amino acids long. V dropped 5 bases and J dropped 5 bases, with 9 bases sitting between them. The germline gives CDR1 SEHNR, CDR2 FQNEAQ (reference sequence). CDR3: CASSRGLTEAFF. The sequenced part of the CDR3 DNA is TGTGCCAGCAGCAGGGGTTTAACTGAA.

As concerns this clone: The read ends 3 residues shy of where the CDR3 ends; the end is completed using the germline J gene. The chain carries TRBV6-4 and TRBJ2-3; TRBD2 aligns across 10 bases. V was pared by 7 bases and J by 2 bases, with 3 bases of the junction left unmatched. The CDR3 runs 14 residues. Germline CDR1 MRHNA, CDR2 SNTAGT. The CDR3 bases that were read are TGTGCCAGCAAAGCGGGAGGGCCCACAGATACG. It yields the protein CASKAGGPTDT. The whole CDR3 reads CASKAGGPTDTQYF.

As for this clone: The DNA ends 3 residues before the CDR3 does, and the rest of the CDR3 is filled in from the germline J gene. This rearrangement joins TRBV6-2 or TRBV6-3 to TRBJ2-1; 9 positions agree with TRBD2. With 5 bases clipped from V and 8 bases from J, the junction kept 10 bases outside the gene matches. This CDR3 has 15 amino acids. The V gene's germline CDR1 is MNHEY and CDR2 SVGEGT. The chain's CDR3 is CASSPIAGAPDEQFF. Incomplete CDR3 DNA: TGTGCCAGCAGTCCTATAGCGGGAGCCCCGGATGAG.

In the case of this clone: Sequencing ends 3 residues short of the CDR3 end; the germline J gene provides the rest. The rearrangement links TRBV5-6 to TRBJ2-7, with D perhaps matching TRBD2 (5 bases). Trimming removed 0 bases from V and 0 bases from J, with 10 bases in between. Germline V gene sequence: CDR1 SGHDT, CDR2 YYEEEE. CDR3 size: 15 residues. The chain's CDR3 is CASSLVRGYSYEQYF. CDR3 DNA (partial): TGTGCCAGCAGCTTGGTTCGGGGTTACTCCTACGAG.

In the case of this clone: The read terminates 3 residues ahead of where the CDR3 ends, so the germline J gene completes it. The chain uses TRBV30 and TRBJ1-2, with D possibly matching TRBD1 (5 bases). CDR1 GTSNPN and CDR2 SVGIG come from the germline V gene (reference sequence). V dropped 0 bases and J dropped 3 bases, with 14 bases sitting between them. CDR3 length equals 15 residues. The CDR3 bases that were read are TGTGCCTGGAGTGTAAAGGGGTTGCAGGACTATGGC. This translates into CAWSVKGLQDYG. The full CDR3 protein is CAWSVKGLQDYGYTF.

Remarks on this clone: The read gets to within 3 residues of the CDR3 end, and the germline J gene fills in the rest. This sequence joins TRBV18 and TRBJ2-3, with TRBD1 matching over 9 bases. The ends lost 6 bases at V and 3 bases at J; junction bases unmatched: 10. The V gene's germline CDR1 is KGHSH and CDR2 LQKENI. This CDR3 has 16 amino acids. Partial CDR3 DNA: TGTGCCAGCTCTGCCACAGGGGGCCCTAGGACAGATACG. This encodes CASSATGGPRTDT. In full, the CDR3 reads CASSATGGPRTDTQYF.

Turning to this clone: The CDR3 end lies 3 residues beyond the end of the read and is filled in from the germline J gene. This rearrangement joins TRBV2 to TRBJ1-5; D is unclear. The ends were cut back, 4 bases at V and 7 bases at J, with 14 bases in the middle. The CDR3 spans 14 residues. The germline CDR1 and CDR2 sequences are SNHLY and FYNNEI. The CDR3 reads CASSGTLPGQPQHF. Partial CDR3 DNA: TGTGCCAGCAGTGGTACGCTACCGGGGCAGCCC.

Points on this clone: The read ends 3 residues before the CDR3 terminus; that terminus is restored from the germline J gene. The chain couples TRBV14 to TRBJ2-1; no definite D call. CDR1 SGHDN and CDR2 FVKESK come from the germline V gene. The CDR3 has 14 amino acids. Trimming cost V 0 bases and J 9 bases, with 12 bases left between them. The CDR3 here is CASSQENRDTEQFF. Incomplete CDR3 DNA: TGTGCCAGCAGCCAAGAAAATCGAGACACTGAG.

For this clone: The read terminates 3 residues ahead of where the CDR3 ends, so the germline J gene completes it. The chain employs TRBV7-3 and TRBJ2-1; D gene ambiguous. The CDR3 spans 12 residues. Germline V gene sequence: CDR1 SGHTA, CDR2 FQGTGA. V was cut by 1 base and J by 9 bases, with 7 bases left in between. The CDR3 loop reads CASSLNGGEQFF. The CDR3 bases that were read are TGTGCCAGCAGCTTAAACGGCGGTGAG.

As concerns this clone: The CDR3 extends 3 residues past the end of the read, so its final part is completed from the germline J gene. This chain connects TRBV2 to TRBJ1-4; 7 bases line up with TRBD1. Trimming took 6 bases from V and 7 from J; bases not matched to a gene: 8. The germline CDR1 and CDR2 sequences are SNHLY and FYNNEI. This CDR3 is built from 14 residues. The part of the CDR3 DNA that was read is TGTGCCAGCAGGGTACAGGGGAGTGGTGAAAAA. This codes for CASRVQGSGEK. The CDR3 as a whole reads CASRVQGSGEKLFF.

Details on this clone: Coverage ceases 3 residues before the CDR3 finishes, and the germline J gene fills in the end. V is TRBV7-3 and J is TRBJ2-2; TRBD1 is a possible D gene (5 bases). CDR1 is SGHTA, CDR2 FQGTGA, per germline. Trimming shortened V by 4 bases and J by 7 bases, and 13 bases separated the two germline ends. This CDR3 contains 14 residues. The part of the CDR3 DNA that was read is TGTGCCAGCAGCTCCCCCTCAGGGTTCGGGGAG. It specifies CASSSPSGFGE. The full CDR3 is CASSSPSGFGELFF.

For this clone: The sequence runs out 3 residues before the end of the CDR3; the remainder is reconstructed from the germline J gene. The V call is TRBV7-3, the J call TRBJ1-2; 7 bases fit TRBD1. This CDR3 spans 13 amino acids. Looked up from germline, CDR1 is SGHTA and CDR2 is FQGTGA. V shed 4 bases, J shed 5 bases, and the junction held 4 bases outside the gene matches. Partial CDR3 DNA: TGTGCCAGCAGCTCGCCGACAGGGTATGGC. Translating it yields CASSSPTGYG. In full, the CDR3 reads CASSSPTGYGYTF. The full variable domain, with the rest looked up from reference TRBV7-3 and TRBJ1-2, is GAGVSQTPSNKVTEKGKYVELRCDPISGHTALYWYRQSLGQGPEFLIYFQGTGAADDSGLPNDRFFAVRPEGSVSTLKIQRTERGDSAVYLCASSSPTGYGYTFGSGTRLTVV.

CDR3 DNA, as far as it was read: TGTGCCAGCAGTGACAGTCAGAGTGCTCAGCCC. Protein sequence: CASSDSQSAQP. The CDR3 as a whole reads CASSDSQSAQPQHF. The genes are TRBV2 and TRBJ1-5, with D uncertain. The read terminates 3 residues before the CDR3 end, so the remaining end is supplied by the germline J gene. The CDR3 is 14 residues long. Germline V gene data show CDR1 as SNHLY and CDR2 as FYNNEI. The germline V and J ends were trimmed by 3 bases and 6 bases, with 12 bases remaining between them.

The CDR3 sequence is CASSHRTGEDGYTF. The sequenced CDR3 bases are TGTGCCAGCAGCCATAGGACAGGGGAGGATGGC. The J gene is TRBJ1-2, the V gene TRBV7-2, with 9 bases matching TRBD1. The read halts 3 residues ahead of the CDR3 end, with the missing end drawn from the germline J gene. With V trimmed by 5 bases and J by 6 bases, 7 bases remained unmatched. The CDR3 is 14 amino acids. Germline CDR1 is SGHTA and CDR2 is FQGNSA.

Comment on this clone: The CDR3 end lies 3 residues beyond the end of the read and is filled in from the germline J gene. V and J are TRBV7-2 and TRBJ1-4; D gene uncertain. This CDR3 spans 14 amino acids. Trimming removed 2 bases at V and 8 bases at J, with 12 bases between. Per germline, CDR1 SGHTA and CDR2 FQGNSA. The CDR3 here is CASSLRGLGEKLFF. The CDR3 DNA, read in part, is TGTGCCAGCAGCTTAAGAGGACTAGGAGAAAAA.

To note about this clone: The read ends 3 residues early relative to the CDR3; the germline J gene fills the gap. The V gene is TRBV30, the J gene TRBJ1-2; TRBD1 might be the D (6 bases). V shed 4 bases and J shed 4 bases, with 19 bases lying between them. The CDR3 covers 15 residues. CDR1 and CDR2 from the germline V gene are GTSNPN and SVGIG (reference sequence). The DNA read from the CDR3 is TGTGCCTGGACGCCCCTTCAACAGGGAAGCTATGGC. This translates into CAWTPLQQGSYG. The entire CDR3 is CAWTPLQQGSYGYTF.

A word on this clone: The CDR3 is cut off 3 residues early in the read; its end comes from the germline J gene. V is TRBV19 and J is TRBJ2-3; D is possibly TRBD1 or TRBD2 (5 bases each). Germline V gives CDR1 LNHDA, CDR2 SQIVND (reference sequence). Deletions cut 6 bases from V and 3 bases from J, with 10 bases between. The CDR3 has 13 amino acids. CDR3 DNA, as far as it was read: TGTGCCAGTAGCGACAGAGGGACAGATACG. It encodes CASSDRGTDT. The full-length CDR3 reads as CASSDRGTDTQYF.

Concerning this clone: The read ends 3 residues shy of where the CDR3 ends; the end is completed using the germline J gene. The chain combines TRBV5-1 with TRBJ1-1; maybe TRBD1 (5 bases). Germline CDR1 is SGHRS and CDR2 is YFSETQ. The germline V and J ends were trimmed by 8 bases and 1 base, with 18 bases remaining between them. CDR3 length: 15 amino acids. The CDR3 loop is CASTSRRGENTEAFF. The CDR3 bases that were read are TGCGCCAGTACCTCCCGGAGGGGAGAGAACACTGAA.

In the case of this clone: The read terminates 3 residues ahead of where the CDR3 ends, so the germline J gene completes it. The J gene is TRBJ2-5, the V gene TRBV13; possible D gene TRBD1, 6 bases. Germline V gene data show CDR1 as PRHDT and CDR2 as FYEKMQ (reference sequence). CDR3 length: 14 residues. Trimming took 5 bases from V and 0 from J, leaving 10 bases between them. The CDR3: CASSRTDNQETQYF. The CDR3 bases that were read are TGTGCCAGCAGCCGGACAGACAACCAAGAGACC.

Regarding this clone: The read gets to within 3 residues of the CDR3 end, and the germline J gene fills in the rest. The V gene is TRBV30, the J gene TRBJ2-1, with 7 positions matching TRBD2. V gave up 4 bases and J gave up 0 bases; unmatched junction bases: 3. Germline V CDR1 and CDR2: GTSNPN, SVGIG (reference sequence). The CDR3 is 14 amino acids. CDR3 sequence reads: CAWNGGSSYNEQFF. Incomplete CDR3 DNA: TGTGCCTGGAACGGCGGGAGCTCCTACAATGAG.